This T cell receptor beta chain came from a study of breast tumors, draining lymph nodes, adjacent tissues. The study's findings and limits: Tumor and nontumor repertoires were significantly more similar in luminal-like than in basal-like breast cancer.

Axillary draining lymph nodes of breast cancer patients supplied the node samples. CDR1 and CDR2 from the germline V gene are SGDLS and YYNGEE. The CDR3 consists of 14 residues. One entry per CDR3 protein results from TCRdb running MiXCR on the multiplex PCR reads. The repertoire holds 200,000 or so distinct CDR3 sequences, with approximately 31% as singletons. The table lists this clonotype with many counts. Antigen: not known. The junction departs from the called germline gene at one end, perhaps through a read error. The chain uses TRBV9 and TRBJ2-5; D may be TRBD1 (6 bases). Material: axillary lymph node tissue. The sequence was obtained from a female donor with breast cancer. Some clones in this sample may be carry-over from other donors' samples. The CDR3 sequence is CASSAGDVQETQSF. CDR3 nucleotide sequence: TGTGCCAGCAGCGCAGGGGACGTCCAAGAGACCCAGTCCTTC.